This T cell receptor beta chain comes out of a study of cytomegalovirus exposure and HLA in healthy donors. Study background: Unique TCR beta sequences numbering 95 million to 130 million came from about 179 million T cells in an earlier analysis.

V lost 2 bases, J lost 3 bases, and 8 bases lay in between. The germline V gene encodes CDR1 MNHEY and CDR2 SMNVEV (reference sequence). The CDR3 consists of 14 residues. Vbeta (60) and Jbeta (13) primers were used in the PCR. Clones were sequenced by immunoSEQ multiplex PCR, and TCRdb holds only the in-frame ones, with some missing. This sample has 150,000 to 200,000 clones, with 76% found just once. The chain employs TRBV27 and TRBJ2-1; tentatively, D is TRBD1 (5 bases). The receptor comes from a man between 60 and 75 years old in good health and CMV-seronegative. What was sequenced was PBMCs. Written as DNA, the CDR3 is TGTGCCAGCAGTTTAGTAAGGGGCTACAATGAGCAGTTCTTC. Its translation is CASSLVRGYNEQFF.